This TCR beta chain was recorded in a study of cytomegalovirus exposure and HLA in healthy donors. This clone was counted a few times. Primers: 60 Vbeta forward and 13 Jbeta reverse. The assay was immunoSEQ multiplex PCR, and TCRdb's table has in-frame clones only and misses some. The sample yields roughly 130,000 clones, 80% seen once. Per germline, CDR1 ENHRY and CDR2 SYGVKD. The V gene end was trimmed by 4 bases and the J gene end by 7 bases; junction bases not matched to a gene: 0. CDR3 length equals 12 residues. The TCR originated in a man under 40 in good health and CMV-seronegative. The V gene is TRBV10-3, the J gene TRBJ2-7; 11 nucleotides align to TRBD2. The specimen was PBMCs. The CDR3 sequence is CAISVAGGEQYF. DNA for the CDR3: TGTGCCATCAGTGTAGCGGGGGGGGAGCAGTACTTC.